This TCR beta chain was recorded in a study of cytomegalovirus exposure and HLA in healthy donors. General observations from the study: The classifier reportedly diagnosed cytomegalovirus status with high sensitivity and specificity. A few CMV-associated chains were confirmed in vitro to be specific for CMV antigens. The study listed 150 to 200 cytomegalovirus-associated TCR beta chains.

This table comes from immunoSEQ multiplex PCR, and its TCRdb copy is limited to in-frame clones, with some not included. The sample has under 200,000 clones, roughly 91% seen once. The ends were cut back, 5 bases at V and 6 bases at J, with 16 bases in the middle. The CDR3 totals 15 residues. Germline values: CDR1 MNHNY, CDR2 SVGAGI (reference sequence). As to this clone: Its antigen is unidentified.

The sequencing input was PBMCs. V and J are TRBV6-6 and TRBJ2-2; D perhaps matches TRBD1 (7 bases). The TCR sequence derives from a man aged 18 to 30 in good health and CMV-seropositive. CDR3 in DNA: TGTGCCAGCAGTGCCCAGGGGGGCATCGCCGGGGAGCTGTTTTTT. Translated, it gives CASSAQGGIAGELFF.